A single sample gave rise to the 30 T cell receptor beta chains below, sequenced in a study of OX40 agonist ivuxolimab in advanced cancers. The protocol was immunoSEQ multiplex PCR, while the TCRdb copy is restricted to in-frame clones and leaves out a portion. The sample includes approximately 39,000 clones, 88% seen only once; the top ten take roughly 13%. The material was CD4+ or CD8+ T cells sorted from blood, obtained in a trial of the OX40 agonist ivuxolimab. The receptors derive from an adult with an advanced solid tumor such as melanoma, head and neck, liver or kidney cancer.

This clone was found a few times. The chain couples TRBV9 to TRBJ1-4, with D hard to call. Trimming stripped 0 bases from V and 8 bases from J, with 8 bases between. The CDR3 is made up of 13 amino acids. Germline CDR1 reads SGDLS; CDR2 reads YYNGEE. CDR3 region: CASSVGGSEKLFF. The CDR3 DNA sequence: TGTGCCAGCAGCGTAGGAGGGAGCGAAAAACTGTTTTTT.

This rearrangement joins TRBV7-9 to TRBJ2-3; 7 bases align to TRBD2. The length of the CDR3 is 16 residues. Germline V gene sequence: CDR1 SEHNR, CDR2 FQNEAQ (reference sequence). V shed 2 bases, J shed 3 bases, and the junction held 8 bases outside the gene matches. CDR3 bases: TGTGCCAGCAGCTTAACGGCGGGAGTAGTGACAGATACGCAGTATTTT. Protein: CASSLTAGVVTDTQYF.

The chain carries TRBV4-1 and TRBJ2-1; D perhaps matches TRBD1 (5 bases). Germline CDR1 is MGHRA and CDR2 is YSYEKL. This CDR3 region has 13 residues. The ends were cut back, 1 base at V and 14 bases at J, with 15 bases in the middle. The CDR3: CASSQVVAGPKFF. The CDR3 nucleotides are TGCGCCAGCAGCCAAGTGGTTGCAGGGCCGAAGTTCTTC.

The genes are TRBV7-8 and TRBJ2-7; 8 positions agree with TRBD1. The CDR3 has 16 residues. V trimming: 2 bases; J trimming: 0 bases; junction bases outside the gene matches: 6. Germline V gene data show CDR1 as SGHVS and CDR2 as FQNEAQ. The chain's CDR3 is CASSLPLGTGSYEQYF. The DNA for the CDR3 is TGTGCCAGCAGCTTACCACTCGGGACAGGCTCCTACGAGCAGTACTTC.

The genes are TRBV28 and TRBJ2-3, with no clear D. V lost 8 bases, J lost 0 bases, and 12 bases lay in between. Looked up from germline, CDR1 is MDHEN and CDR2 is SYDVKM. CDR3 length: 14 amino acids. This CDR3 is CASQGSVSTDTQYF. CDR3 nucleotide sequence: TGTGCCAGCCAAGGGTCCGTTAGCACAGATACGCAGTATTTT.

The chain links TRBV6-1 to TRBJ2-7; D may be TRBD2 (5 bases). Germline V lookup: CDR1 MNHNS, CDR2 SASEGT. Trimming left V 2 bases short and J 5 bases short, with 10 bases between. This CDR3 is 13 amino acids long. This CDR3 is CASSESAGHEQYF. CDR3 DNA: TGTGCCAGCAGTGAATCGGCGGGCCACGAGCAGTACTTC.

Concerning this clone itself: The junction and the germline gene differ at one end; a read error may be behind it. The chain recombines TRBV7-7 with TRBJ2-5; D not certain. The CDR3 contains 13 residues. Per the germline V gene, CDR1 is SSHAT and CDR2 is FNYEAQ (reference sequence). This CDR3 reads CASSRSQAETQYF. For the CDR3, the DNA is TGTGCTAGCAGCCGTTCTCAAGCGGAGACCCAGTACTTC.

The J gene is TRBJ2-1, the V gene TRBV19; the D gene is possibly TRBD2 (5 bases). Per germline, CDR1 LNHDA and CDR2 SQIVND (reference sequence). CDR3 length: 13 amino acids. V lost 5 bases to trimming and J lost 3 bases, with 8 bases between them. CDR3 sequence (DNA): TGTGCCAGTAGTTACGGACTCTACAATGAGCAGTTCTTC. Amino acid sequence: CASSYGLYNEQFF.

This clone was counted a few times. The rearrangement links TRBV15 to TRBJ1-5; TRBD1 aligns across 7 bases. With 2 bases clipped from V and 3 bases from J, the junction kept 10 bases outside the gene matches. Germline V gives CDR1 LNHNV, CDR2 YYDKDF (reference sequence). CDR3 length equals 17 residues. The DNA of the CDR3 is TGTGCCACCAGCAGAATTGACAGGGTTGGAGACAATCAGCCCCAGCATTTT. This sequence encodes CATSRIDRVGDNQPQHF.

The rearrangement uses TRBV6-5 and TRBJ1-4; D gene uncertain. The CDR3 extends over 13 amino acids. V was cut by 0 bases and J by 8 bases, with 7 bases left in between. In germline, CDR1 is MNHEY, CDR2 SVGAGI. The CDR3 bases are TGTGCCAGCAGTTACTCGAACGGGGAAAAACTGTTTTTT. Its protein is CASSYSNGEKLFF.

The chain recombines TRBV2 with TRBJ2-7; D tentatively fits TRBD1 or TRBD2 (6 bases each). The germline V gene has CDR1 SNHLY and CDR2 FYNNEI. This CDR3 has 13 residues. The V and J ends lost 11 bases and 1 base respectively, with 15 bases between them. For the CDR3, the DNA is TGTGCCGCGAGGGGGGCGGTATCCTACGAGCAGTACTTC. Residues: CAARGAVSYEQYF.

V usage is TRBV5-6 and J usage is TRBJ2-3, with 9 positions matching TRBD2. The CDR3 length is 17 residues. The germline CDR1 and CDR2 sequences are SGHDT and YYEEEE. V lost 0 bases, J lost 2 bases, and 7 bases stayed unmatched. CDR3 in DNA: TGTGCCAGCAGCTTGGGAGTCCTAGCGGGGTCCACAGATACGCAGTATTTT. Translated, it gives CASSLGVLAGSTDTQYF.

This clone was detected only once. The V call is TRBV2, the J call TRBJ2-2, with TRBD1 as a possible D gene (5 bases). The CDR3 runs 15 residues. Germline values: CDR1 SNHLY, CDR2 FYNNEI. V was pared by 1 base and J by 0 bases, with 6 bases between. The CDR3 region has the DNA TGTGCCAGCAGTGAAGAGACAGCGAACACCGGGGAGCTGTTTTTT. Its translation: CASSEETANTGELFF. The variable domain in full, with the rest retrieved from reference TRBV2 and TRBJ2-2, is EPEVTQTPSHQVTQMGQEVILRCVPISNHLYFYWYRQILGQKVEFLVSFYNNEISEKSEIFDDQFSVERPDGSNFTLKIRSTKLEDSAMYFCASSEETANTGELFFGEGSRLTVL.

This sequence joins TRBV19 and TRBJ2-7; maybe TRBD2 (6 bases). The CDR3 has 14 amino acids. Between the trimmed V and J ends, which lost 5 bases and 5 bases, there was a span of 16 bases. The germline gives CDR1 LNHDA, CDR2 SQIVND (reference sequence). The CDR3 nucleotides are TGTGCCAGTAGTTACCGGCCCTCGGGGGACGAGCAGTACTTC. It yields the protein CASSYRPSGDEQYF.

V is TRBV9 and J is TRBJ2-3; no clear D gene. The germline gives CDR1 SGDLS, CDR2 YYNGEE. V lost 0 bases and J 0 bases, leaving 5 bases between the germline ends. The CDR3 is 14 amino acids. As DNA, the CDR3 is TGTGCCAGCAGCGTAGAGGTTAGCACAGATACGCAGTATTTT. It encodes CASSVEVSTDTQYF.

The chain links TRBV29-1 to TRBJ1-2; TRBD1 matches at 7 bases. The J segment lost 6 bases and the V segment lost 5 bases, leaving 6 bases of the junction unmatched. Germline V gives CDR1 SQVTM, CDR2 ANQGSEA. The CDR3 runs 12 residues. The CDR3 protein is CSVLQGEDGYTF. CDR3 coding DNA: TGCAGCGTTTTGCAGGGGGAGGATGGCTACACCTTC.

This rearrangement joins TRBV11-2 to TRBJ2-5; D possibly uses TRBD1 or TRBD2 (5 bases each). Germline V gene sequence: CDR1 SGHAT, CDR2 FQNNGV. CDR3 length equals 13 residues. Trimming took off 2 bases at V and 5 bases at J, with 9 bases between the two ends. CDR3 bases: TGTGCCAGCAGCTTATGGGGGTGGGAGACCCAGTACTTC. Translation gives CASSLWGWETQYF.

The rearrangement links TRBV7-3 to TRBJ2-5, with D uncertain. Matching the DNA end better, TRBJ2-7 makes the J call doubtful. The CDR3 totals 12 residues. CDR1 is SGHTA and CDR2 is FQGTGA in the germline V gene. Here the CDR3 reads CASSLPGDEQYF. The CDR3 region has the DNA TGTGCCAGCAGCTTACCCGGAGACGAGCAGTACTTC.

The CDR3 DNA sequence: TGTGCCAGCAGCTTAGGTGTCGGGGCGCCCAATGAGCAGTTCTTC. Its translation: CASSLGVGAPNEQFF. The chain is built from TRBV11-2 and TRBJ2-1; D is perhaps TRBD1 or TRBD2 (5 bases each). V was cut by 1 base and J by 6 bases, with 13 bases left in between. In germline, CDR1 is SGHAT, CDR2 FQNNGV. The CDR3 is 15 residues long.

The rearrangement joins TRBV2 to TRBJ2-7; 7 positions match TRBD1. The CDR3 spans 13 residues. J lost 3 bases, V lost 10 bases, and 9 bases had no gene match. Germline CDR1 is SNHLY and CDR2 is FYNNEI. CDR3 sequence reads: CAIPGAGGYEQYF. Written as DNA, the CDR3 is TGTGCCATACCAGGGGCAGGGGGCTACGAGCAGTACTTC.

This clone occurred once. The chain links TRBV27 to TRBJ1-5, with D possibly being TRBD1 (5 bases). The germline V gene encodes CDR1 MNHEY and CDR2 SMNVEV (reference sequence). V was cut by 6 bases and J by 2 bases, with 14 bases left in between. CDR3 length: 15 amino acids. The CDR3 DNA follows: TGTGCCAGCAGCCCGGGACCAAACGGCAATCAGCCCCAGCATTTT. Residues: CASSPGPNGNQPQHF.

This chain's CDR3 is CASGGQQNNEKLFF. In DNA, the CDR3 is TGTGCCAGCGGAGGCCAGCAGAATAATGAAAAACTGTTTTTT. The chain links TRBV6-5 to TRBJ1-4, with D unresolved. There are 14 residues in the CDR3. V lost 8 bases and J 4 bases, leaving 14 bases between the germline ends. Germline V gene data show CDR1 as MNHEY and CDR2 as SVGAGI.

The genes are TRBV4-3 and TRBJ2-7; no reliable D call. The CDR3 totals 15 residues. Trimming removed 0 bases at V and 3 bases at J, with 12 bases between. Germline loops: CDR1 LGHNA, CDR2 YSLEER. The CDR3 here is CASSQDRDTLYEQYF. The DNA for the CDR3 is TGCGCCAGCAGCCAAGATAGAGACACCCTCTACGAGCAGTACTTC.

The CDR3 sequence: CASSWGTGNSYEQYF. The CDR3 DNA is TGTGCCAGTAGTTGGGGAACAGGGAACTCCTACGAGCAGTACTTC. This sequence joins TRBV19 and TRBJ2-7; TRBD1 is a possible D gene (6 bases). The CDR3 runs to 15 residues. CDR1 is LNHDA, CDR2 SQIVND, per germline (reference sequence). The germline V and J ends were trimmed by 5 bases and 0 bases, with 14 bases remaining between them.

This chain uses TRBV30 with TRBJ1-1; D is ambiguous. Germline loops: CDR1 GTSNPN, CDR2 SVGIG (reference sequence). V lost 0 bases, J lost 2 bases, and 7 bases lay in between. The length of the CDR3 is 13 residues. The CDR3 sequence is CAWSVLRNTEAFF. CDR3 sequence (DNA): TGTGCCTGGAGTGTACTTCGAAACACTGAAGCTTTCTTT.

J is TRBJ2-3 and V is TRBV29-1; D might be TRBD1 (5 bases). V lost 6 bases and J 0 bases, leaving 13 bases between the germline ends. The CDR3 spans 14 residues. Germline lookup yields CDR1 SQVTM and CDR2 ANQGSEA. The CDR3 loop reads CSVLQGYSTDTQYF. The CDR3 region has the DNA TGCAGCGTCCTTCAGGGCTACAGCACAGATACGCAGTATTTT.

The V gene is TRBV4-1, the J gene TRBJ1-6, with D possibly being TRBD1 (5 bases). CDR1 is MGHRA and CDR2 is YSYEKL in the germline V gene. Trimming left V 0 bases short and J 0 bases short, with 15 bases between. The CDR3 spans 19 residues. The CDR3: CASSQDRWGPRSYNSPLHF. The CDR3 DNA follows: TGCGCCAGCAGCCAAGATCGATGGGGACCTCGCTCCTATAATTCACCCCTCCACTTT.

The chain recombines TRBV4-1 with TRBJ1-4; D is perhaps TRBD1 (5 bases). The V end lost 4 bases, the J end lost 0 bases, and 12 bases lay between the germline ends. The CDR3 covers 16 residues. CDR1 is MGHRA and CDR2 is YSYEKL in the germline V gene. The CDR3 sequence is CASSRARGATNEKLFF. CDR3 DNA sequence: TGCGCCAGCAGCCGGGCGAGGGGTGCAACTAATGAAAAACTGTTTTTT.

The CDR3, as DNA: TGCGCCAGCAGCTTGGAATCTAGCTACGAGCAGTACTTC. Its translation: CASSLESSYEQYF. The chain combines TRBV5-1 with TRBJ2-7, with no clear D. V lost 0 bases to trimming and J lost 3 bases, with 7 bases between them. The CDR3 has 13 residues. From germline, CDR1 is SGHRS and CDR2 YFSETQ. The full variable domain, in which reference TRBV5-1 and TRBJ2-7 provide the parts outside the CDR3, is KAGVTQTPRYLIKTRGQQVTLSCSPISGHRSVSWYQQTPGQGLQFLFEYFSETQRNKGNFPGRFSGRQFSNSRSEMNVSTLELGDSALYLCASSLESSYEQYFGPGTRLTVT.

The chain couples TRBV4-1 to TRBJ2-1, with 13 nucleotides matching TRBD2. Losses at the gene ends were 3 bases for V and 5 bases for J; bases not matched to a gene: 4. The V gene's germline CDR1 is MGHRA and CDR2 YSYEKL. CDR3 size: 16 residues. This chain's CDR3 is CASSHPGTSGNNEQFF. CDR3 nucleotide sequence: TGCGCCAGCAGCCACCCCGGGACTAGCGGGAACAATGAGCAGTTCTTC.